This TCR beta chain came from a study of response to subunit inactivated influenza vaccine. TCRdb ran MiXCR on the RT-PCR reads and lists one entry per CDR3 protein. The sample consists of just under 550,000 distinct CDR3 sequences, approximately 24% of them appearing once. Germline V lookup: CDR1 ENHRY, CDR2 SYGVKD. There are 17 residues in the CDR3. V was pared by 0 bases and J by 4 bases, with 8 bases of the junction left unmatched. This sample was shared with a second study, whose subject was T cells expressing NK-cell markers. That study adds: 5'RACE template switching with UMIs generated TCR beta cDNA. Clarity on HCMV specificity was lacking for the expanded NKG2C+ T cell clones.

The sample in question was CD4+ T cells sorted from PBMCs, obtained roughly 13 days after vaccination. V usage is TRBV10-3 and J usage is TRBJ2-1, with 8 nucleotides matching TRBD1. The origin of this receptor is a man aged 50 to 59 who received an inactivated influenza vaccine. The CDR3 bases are TGTGCCATCAGTGAGTCTATTTCGCGGACAGGGTACAATGAGCAGTTCTTC. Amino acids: CAISESISRTGYNEQFF.